Given below is one TCR beta chain in context. The sample belongs to a study of blood T cell repertoires in COVID-19. About the study: PBMCs, B-cell-depleted T cells, or T cells provided the cDNA or gDNA that made up the material.

Sequencing used immunoSEQ multiplex PCR; TCRdb keeps in-frame clones, though not all of them. The repertoire has approximately 240,000 clones, around 87% of them found once; the top ten carry about 2.9%. The TCR was taken from a woman in her 30s who had recovered from COVID-19. Sequences were obtained from peripheral blood.

CDR3 residues: CASSGRGDLSGANVLTF. The CDR3 nucleotides are TGTGCCAGTAGTGGCCGCGGGGATCTCTCTGGGGCCAACGTCCTGACTTTC. The chain links TRBV19 to TRBJ2-6; tentatively, D is TRBD2 (6 bases). From germline, CDR1 is LNHDA and CDR2 SQIVND (reference sequence). CDR3 length equals 17 residues. V dropped 5 bases and J dropped 0 bases, with 14 bases sitting between them.